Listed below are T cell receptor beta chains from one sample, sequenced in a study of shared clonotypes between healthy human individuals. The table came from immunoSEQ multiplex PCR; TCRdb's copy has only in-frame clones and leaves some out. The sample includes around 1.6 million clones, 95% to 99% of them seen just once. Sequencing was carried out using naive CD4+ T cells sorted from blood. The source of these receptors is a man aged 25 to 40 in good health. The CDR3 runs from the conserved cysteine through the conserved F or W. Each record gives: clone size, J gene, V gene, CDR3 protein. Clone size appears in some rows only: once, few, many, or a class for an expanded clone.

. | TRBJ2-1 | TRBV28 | CASSTWALGLGSHEQFF
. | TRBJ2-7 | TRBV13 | CASSSTGGNSYEQYF
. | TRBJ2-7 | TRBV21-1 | CASSARLAGGLYEQYF
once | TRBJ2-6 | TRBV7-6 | CASSLGTVPGTGANVLTF
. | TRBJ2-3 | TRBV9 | CASSGPLAPEGGTQYF
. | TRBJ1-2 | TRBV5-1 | CASSPVPGQGVGYTF
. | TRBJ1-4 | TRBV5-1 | CASSLGTGGGKWKLFF
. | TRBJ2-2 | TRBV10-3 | CAISQGVGELFF
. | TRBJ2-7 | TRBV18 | CASSPPGRPTYEQYF
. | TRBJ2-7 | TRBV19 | CASSPWSPLAGDRNEQYF
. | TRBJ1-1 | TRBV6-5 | CASTANTEAFF
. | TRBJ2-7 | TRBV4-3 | CASSYDWGNEQYF
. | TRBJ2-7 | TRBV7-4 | CASSPGLAGVSSYEQYF